These T cell receptor beta chains were read from a single sample in a study of T cells in Graves' hyperthyroidism and ophthalmopathy. TCRdb reprocessed the multiplex PCR reads via MiXCR and lists one record per CDR3 protein. The repertoire consists of roughly 700,000 distinct CDR3 sequences, with 35% occurring once and the leading ten covering roughly 30%. Material: blood. All receptors come from a woman between 40 and 55 years old with Graves' hyperthyroidism. Each CDR3 is given with its conserved first and last residue. D genes are given only for firm matches. The size of a clone is reported for some rows only, either as once, few or many, or as a class for expanded clones.

V	D	size	J	CDR3	DNA
TRBV10-2	.	.	TRBJ2-3	CASSAGPSRGTDTQYF	TGCGCCAGCAGTGCTGGGCCCTCCAGGGGCACAGATACGCAGTATTTT
TRBV6-2/TRBV6-3	.	few	TRBJ1-5	CASPPHGPSNQPQHF	TGTGCCAGCCCACCCCACGGGCCTAGCAATCAGCCCCAGCATTTT
TRBV10-3	TRBD1	.	TRBJ2-7	CAIRTGGNEQYF	TGTGCCATACGGACAGGGGGCAACGAGCAGTACTTC
TRBV12-3/TRBV12-4	TRBD1	.	TRBJ2-7	CASRAGSGGHEQYF	TGTGCCAGCAGAGCTGGATCAGGGGGCCACGAGCAGTACTTC
TRBV19	.	.	TRBJ2-7	CASTPGPSSSYEQYF	TGTGCCAGTACCCCAGGGCCTAGCAGCTCCTACGAGCAGTACTTC
TRBV14	.	.	TRBJ1-2	CAKPGEINYGYTF	TGTGCTAAGCCAGGGGAAATAAACTATGGCTACACCTTC
TRBV20-1	TRBD2	few	TRBJ2-7	CSAFPLLSGRPSYEQYF	TGCAGTGCTTTCCCCCTTCTTAGCGGGAGGCCCTCCTACGAGCAGTACTTC
TRBV12-3/TRBV12-4	.	many	TRBJ2-5	CASGRHQTQYF	TGTGCCAGCGGGAGGCATCAGACCCAGTACTTC
TRBV10-3	.	many	TRBJ2-5	CATQSPGDQETQYF	TGTGCCACCCAGTCCCCGGGGGACCAAGAGACCCAGTACTTC
TRBV10-3	TRBD2	.	TRBJ2-7	CAISPGLAGDEQYF	TGTGCCATCAGTCCGGGACTAGCGGGAGACGAGCAGTACTTC
TRBV10-2	.	.	TRBJ1-1	CASIANSGAEAFF	TGCGCCAGCATCGCAAACTCCGGGGCTGAAGCTTTCTTT
TRBV7-2	.	many	TRBJ1-1	CASSLGGGIQF	TGTGCCAGCAGCTTGGGGGGGGGGATCCAGTTT
TRBV7-9	TRBD1	many	TRBJ2-5	CASSLARGQGMETQYF	TGTGCCAGCAGCTTAGCTAGGGGACAGGGGATGGAGACCCAGTACTTC
TRBV5-6	.	many	TRBJ1-3	CASSPVGTHRNSGNTIYF	TGTGCCAGCAGCCCGGTCGGGACTCACAGAAACTCTGGAAACACCATATATTTT
TRBV4-3	.	many	TRBJ1-6	CASSQEVAGIQSPLHF	TGCGCCAGCAGCCAAGAAGTGGCGGGGATACAGTCACCCCTCCACTTT
TRBV14	.	few	TRBJ1-3	CASSQIYRSLTGNTIYF	TGTGCCAGCAGCCAGATTTATCGGAGCCTCACTGGAAACACCATATATTTT
TRBV29-1	.	.	TRBJ1-1	CSVRGSGLGTEAFF	TGCAGCGTTCGAGGGTCAGGGTTGGGCACTGAAGCTTTCTTT
TRBV7-2	.	few	TRBJ1-5	CASSQGDGYQPQHF	TGTGCCAGCAGCCAAGGTGACGGCTATCAGCCCCAGCATTTT
TRBV25-1	TRBD1	.	TRBJ1-4	CASSERGQTNEKLFF	TGTGCCAGCAGTGAACGGGGACAGACGAATGAAAAACTGTTTTTT
TRBV29-1	.	few	TRBJ2-5	CSLGETQYF	TGCAGCTTGGGGGAGACCCAGTACTTC
TRBV7-9	TRBD1	.	TRBJ2-7	CASSASTGGISYEQYF	TGTGCCAGCAGCGCCTCGACAGGGGGAATTTCCTACGAGCAGTACTTC
TRBV6-5	.	few	TRBJ2-7	CASKGEPYEQYF	TGTGCCAGCAAGGGCGAGCCCTACGAGCAGTACTTC
TRBV7-9	.	many	TRBJ1-1	CASSSGQGAVAFF	TGTGCCAGCAGCTCAGGACAAGGGGCAGTAGCTTTCTTT
TRBV20-1	TRBD2	.	TRBJ2-5	CSARPRLAGGVETQYF	TGCAGTGCTAGACCTCGACTAGCAGGAGGGGTCGAGACCCAGTACTTC
TRBV5-1	.	.	TRBJ1-4	CASSATPRGEKLFF	TGCGCCAGCAGCGCGACACCAAGGGGAGAAAAACTGTTTTTT
TRBV19	.	many	TRBJ2-6	CASSREDSGANVLTF	TGTGCCAGTAGTAGAGAAGACTCTGGGGCCAACGTCCTGACTTTC
TRBV28	TRBD2	.	TRBJ2-7	CASSTPGLAGDYEQYF	TGTGCCAGCAGCACACCGGGACTAGCGGGGGACTACGAGCAGTACTTC
TRBV7-2	TRBD2	many	TRBJ2-5	CASRLGLAIETQYF	TGTGCCAGCAGATTGGGACTAGCGATAGAGACCCAGTACTTC
TRBV12-3/TRBV12-4	.	many	TRBJ1-3	CASLLMGGTGNTIYF	TGTGCCAGCCTGCTTATGGGGGGCACTGGAAACACCATATATTTT
TRBV4-3	.	few	TRBJ2-5	CASSREAGREETQYF	TGCGCCAGCAGCCGAGAGGCGGGCCGCGAAGAGACCCAGTACTTC
TRBV19	TRBD1	.	TRBJ2-3	CASKTGQGTGDTQYF	TGTGCCAGTAAAACTGGACAGGGCACCGGAGATACGCAGTATTTT
TRBV6-2/TRBV6-3	.	few	TRBJ2-5	CASSYGASEETQYF	TGTGCCAGCAGTTACGGGGCCAGTGAAGAGACCCAGTACTTC
TRBV5-8	.	many	TRBJ2-5	CASSLATGTQYF	TGTGCCAGCAGCTTGGCCACTGGGACCCAGTACTTC
TRBV12-3/TRBV12-4	.	many	TRBJ1-3	CASSLGGAGGNTIYF	TGTGCCAGCAGTTTGGGGGGAGCAGGAGGAAACACCATATATTTT
TRBV6-5	.	many	TRBJ1-5	CASSYGRNQPQHF	TGTGCCAGCAGTTACGGCCGCAATCAGCCCCAGCATTTT
TRBV12-3/TRBV12-4	.	many	TRBJ2-6	CASSLAISGANVLTF	TGTGCCAGCAGTTTAGCTATCTCTGGGGCCAACGTCCTGACTTTC
TRBV7-2	.	many	TRBJ1-1	CASSLRLTTEAFF	TGTGCCAGCAGCTTGCGATTAACCACTGAAGCTTTCTTT
TRBV5-1	.	.	TRBJ1-3	CASSLGQRNTIYF	TGCGCCAGCAGCCTAGGACAACGAAACACCATATATTTT
TRBV29-1	.	.	TRBJ2-3	CSVPTARPTDTQYF	TGCAGCGTTCCGACAGCAAGACCCACAGATACGCAGTATTTT
TRBV20-1	.	many	TRBJ2-5	CSAWRERAQYF	TGCAGTGCTTGGCGGGAACGGGCCCAGTACTTC
TRBV4-1	TRBD1	many	TRBJ1-2	CASSQGDRNYGYTF	TGCGCCAGCAGCCAGGGGGACAGGAACTATGGCTACACCTTC
TRBV20-1	TRBD1	.	TRBJ1-2	CSAIRRGGASGYTF	TGCAGTGCGATAAGGCGAGGGGGCGCGAGCGGCTACACCTTC
TRBV19	.	.	TRBJ2-7	CASSMPGDTLDEQYF	TGTGCCAGTAGTATGCCCGGGGACACGCTGGATGAGCAGTACTTC
TRBV7-3	.	many	TRBJ1-2	CASSPYRGVGGYTF	TGTGCCAGCAGCCCCTACCGCGGGGTCGGAGGCTACACCTTC
TRBV5-5	.	many	TRBJ2-7	CASSLGQTYYEQYF	TGTGCCAGCAGCCTAGGACAGACCTACTACGAGCAGTACTTC
TRBV7-3	TRBD1	.	TRBJ1-1	CASSSDRGRNTEAFF	TGTGCCAGCAGCTCGGACAGGGGGAGGAACACTGAAGCTTTCTTT
TRBV12-3/TRBV12-4	TRBD1	many	TRBJ2-5	CASRGTGGVVQYF	TGTGCCAGCAGGGGGACAGGGGGCGTGGTCCAGTACTTC
TRBV19	.	.	TRBJ1-5	CAWGRQGNQPQHF	TGTGCCTGGGGCCGGCAGGGCAATCAGCCCCAGCATTTT
TRBV9	.	.	TRBJ1-1	CASKGGASLNTEAFF	TGTGCCAGCAAAGGGGGGGCGTCTCTGAACACTGAAGCTTTCTTT
TRBV7-3	TRBD2	.	TRBJ2-5	CASSFVAGAQETQYF	TGTGCCAGCAGCTTCGTAGCGGGGGCCCAAGAGACCCAGTACTTC
TRBV5-6	TRBD1	few	TRBJ1-2	CASSFKYLGTENGYTF	TGTGCCAGCAGCTTTAAATACCTCGGGACAGAGAATGGCTACACCTTC
TRBV7-9	.	once	TRBJ1-2	CAGSSLGGGRGYTF	TGTGCCGGCAGCTCTCTAGGGGGAGGTCGTGGCTACACCTTC
TRBV9	.	.	TRBJ2-3	CASSGVTDTQYF	TGTGCCAGCAGCGGGGTTACAGATACGCAGTATTTT